This T cell receptor (beta chain) stems from a study of cytomegalovirus exposure and HLA in healthy donors. This clone showed up just once. Researchers ran the PCR with 60 Vbeta and 13 Jbeta primers. The table came from immunoSEQ multiplex PCR; TCRdb's copy has only in-frame clones and leaves some out. The sample carries approximately 100,000 clones, 80% to 90% recorded once. Losses at the gene ends were 0 bases for V and 6 bases for J; bases not matched to a gene: 10. In germline, CDR1 is LNHNV, CDR2 YYDKDF (reference sequence). The CDR3 runs to 17 residues. The rearrangement links TRBV15 to TRBJ2-5; 10 bases align to TRBD2. Sequenced: PBMCs. The receptor was isolated from a man in his forties or fifties in good health and CMV-seronegative. CDR3 nucleotide sequence: TGTGCCACCAGCAGAGATCAAGGAGCGGGGGGGTTTAAGACCCAGTACTTC. It encodes CATSRDQGAGGFKTQYF.